This T cell receptor (beta chain) was captured in a study of T cell repertoires in cytomegalovirus infection. Whole-study context: HLA-B-restricted CMV epitopes that are well studied, plus recently identified HLA-C-restricted ones, were used by the study. CMV infection plus the matching HLA type was flagged by public TCR beta signatures. Overall study findings and caveats: The ex vivo response was dominated by HLA-C-restricted CMV-specific TCR beta clonotypes.

Trimming left V 5 bases short and J 5 bases short, with 12 bases between. This CDR3 contains 13 residues. The sample holds a few counts of this clonotype. The antigen is undetermined. Via MiXCR, TCRdb re-called the reads, giving one row per CDR3 protein. This table has 450,000 to 650,000 distinct CDR3 sequences, approximately 40% appearing once. The specimen was cultured PBMCs, collected from culture after CMV antigen stimulation. The chain couples TRBV12-3 or TRBV12-4 to TRBJ1-1, with a weak D call TRBD1 (5 bases). This clonotype was obtained from a human donor in good health (CMV status not recorded). Some clones in this sample may be carry-over from other donors' samples. CDR3 amino acids: CASSKEGKTEAFF. DNA for the CDR3: TGTGCCAGCAGTAAAGAGGGGAAGACTGAAGCTTTCTTT.